The subject of this entry is one TCR beta chain. The data were obtained in a study of blood T cell repertoires in COVID-19. In the study's own analysis: Reference gene primer amplification in the assay estimated nucleated cell counts. Profiled with immunoSEQ multiplex PCR; TCRdb holds only in-frame clones, not every one. The V and J calls and clone size are taken from that table; D and trimming were inferred from the DNA. In the table there are a few hundred thousand clones, 80% to 85% of which are singletons. CDR1 and CDR2 from the germline V gene are SGHTS and YDEGEE. Between the trimmed V and J ends, which lost 0 bases and 0 bases, there was a span of 15 bases. The CDR3 length is 18 residues. Cohorts were determined from participant-reported clinical history.

This rearrangement joins TRBV5-8 to TRBJ1-4, with D hard to call. Sequencing was performed on PBMCs or T cells enriched from blood (not recorded which). The origin of this receptor is a man aged 45 to 65 who had recovered from COVID-19. The CDR3 coding sequence is TGTGCCAGCAGCTTGGGGGGAGGATCCTTTGCAACTAATGAAAAACTGTTTTTT. It codes for CASSLGGGSFATNEKLFF. The full variable domain, with the rest looked up from reference TRBV5-8 and TRBJ1-4, is EAGVTQSPTHLIKTRGQQATLRCSPISGHTSVYWYQQALGLGLQFLLWYDEGEERNRGNFPPRFSGRQFPNYSSELNVNALELEDSALYLCASSLGGGSFATNEKLFFGSGTQLSVL.